The clone carrying this T cell receptor (beta chain) was detected a few times. Its antigen is not identified. This sample is drawn from a study of T-cell memory formation after mild COVID-19. Points from the study as a whole: Pre-infection memory harbored some responding clones, suggesting cross-reactive memory joined.

The V end lost 4 bases, the J end lost 3 bases, and 10 bases lay between the germline ends. The CDR3 consists of 13 residues. TCRdb independently ran MiXCR on the 5' RACE reads; one entry per CDR3 protein. The data show 450,000 or so distinct CDR3 sequences, with around a quarter seen just once and approximately 12% held by the top ten. Sample: PBMCs or a T cell subset sorted from them (not recorded which). The chain recombines TRBV12-3 or TRBV12-4 with TRBJ2-7, with D unresolved. The receptor was isolated from an adult woman who had mild COVID-19 (a few samples of this study predate the infection). Cell type and time point are not known. CDR3 residues: CASSSVSIYEQYF. For the CDR3, the DNA is TGTGCCAGCAGTTCCGTCAGCATCTACGAGCAGTACTTC.